These 15 T cell receptor beta chains were sequenced from one sample in a study of cytomegalovirus exposure and HLA in healthy donors. Amplification used 60 Vbeta primers and 13 Jbeta primers. The method was immunoSEQ multiplex PCR; TCRdb's version includes in-frame clones alone and lacks a portion of them. The table lists roughly 150,000 clones, roughly 70% of them singletons, with more than 9% in the top ten. Sequencing was done on a sample of PBMCs. The receptors come from a man in his thirties or forties in good health and CMV-seropositive.

This clone turned up a few times. The V call is TRBV4-1, the J call TRBJ2-3; 8 bases map to TRBD1. The CDR3 loop spans 16 amino acids. The ends lost 1 base at V and 4 bases at J; junction bases unmatched: 7. Germline CDR1 is MGHRA and CDR2 is YSYEKL. CDR3 bases: TGCGCCAGCAGCCAAGTGCTCGGACAGGGATCAGATACGCAGTATTTT. Translated: CASSQVLGQGSDTQYF.

The V and J genes are TRBV4-2 and TRBJ2-5; D call uncertain. Germline V gene sequence: CDR1 LGHNA, CDR2 YNFKEQ. The CDR3 totals 13 residues. Trimming cost V 1 base and J 4 bases, with 7 bases left between them. Written as DNA, the CDR3 is TGTGCCAGCAGCCAAGCCCCATTAGAGACCCAGTACTTC. This sequence encodes CASSQAPLETQYF.

The chain uses TRBV4-1 and TRBJ1-2, with 10 bases aligning to TRBD1. The V gene's germline CDR1 is MGHRA and CDR2 YSYEKL. The CDR3 spans 15 residues. With 4 bases clipped from V and 8 bases from J, the junction kept 10 bases outside the gene matches. The CDR3 loop reads CASSRKTGGAGGYTF. The CDR3 DNA reads as TGCGCCAGCAGCCGCAAGACAGGGGGCGCTGGGGGCTACACCTTC.

V is TRBV5-4 and J is TRBJ2-2, with 15 bases fitting TRBD2. The CDR3 spans 19 residues. V shed 0 bases, J shed 4 bases, and the junction held 7 bases outside the gene matches. Germline V gives CDR1 SGHNT, CDR2 YYREEE (reference sequence). The CDR3 protein is CASSLGAGLAGGGTGELFF. CDR3 DNA sequence: TGTGCCAGCAGCTTGGGGGCGGGACTAGCGGGAGGTGGCACCGGGGAGCTGTTTTTT.

The table lists this clone with a few counts. The chain uses TRBV30 and TRBJ1-5; D unresolved. V was cut by 4 bases and J by 2 bases, with 15 bases left in between. Germline V gives CDR1 GTSNPN, CDR2 SVGIG (reference sequence). The CDR3 is 15 residues long. The CDR3 DNA is TGTGCCTGGAACCCCGCCGGGGTCCGCAATCAGCCCCAGCATTTT. Its protein product is CAWNPAGVRNQPQHF.

The chain recombines TRBV28 with TRBJ2-5; 13 bases agree with TRBD2. The V and J ends lost 8 bases and 2 bases, in that order; junction bases with no gene match: 8. Germline V gene data show CDR1 as MDHEN and CDR2 as SYDVKM. This CDR3 region has 16 residues. The CDR3 is CASGTSGAGFQETQYF. DNA of the CDR3: TGTGCCAGCGGGACTAGCGGGGCGGGGTTTCAAGAGACCCAGTACTTC.

V usage is TRBV6-5 and J usage is TRBJ1-4; TRBD1 might be the D (5 bases). The CDR3 runs to 13 residues. Germline V gene lookup returns CDR1 MNHEY and CDR2 SVGAGI. With 0 bases removed from V and 14 bases from J, the gap between germline ends came to 13 bases. CDR3 bases: TGTGCCAGCAGTTACTCGACAGCCGCTACCCTGTTTTTT. This codes for CASSYSTAATLFF.

The chain carries TRBV9 and TRBJ2-2, with 9 bases aligning to TRBD2. V shed 1 base and J 4 bases; nucleotides not matched to a gene: 5. Germline CDR1 SGDLS, CDR2 YYNGEE. The CDR3 extends over 16 amino acids. The CDR3 coding sequence is TGTGCCAGCAGCGTAATTAGCGGGAGTATCACCGGGGAGCTGTTTTTT. Translation: CASSVISGSITGELFF.

The chain combines TRBV2 with TRBJ1-5; D is possibly TRBD1 (6 bases). This CDR3 spans 14 amino acids. Trimming removed 7 bases at V and 0 bases at J, with 10 bases between. Germline assignment: CDR1 SNHLY and CDR2 FYNNEI. The CDR3 bases are TGTGCCAGCAATACAGGGTATAGCAATCAGCCCCAGCATTTT. This sequence encodes CASNTGYSNQPQHF.

The chain couples TRBV7-8 to TRBJ2-5, with 8 bases lining up with TRBD2. With V trimmed by 1 base and J by 6 bases, 7 bases remained unmatched. CDR3 length equals 15 residues. Germline values: CDR1 SGHVS, CDR2 FQNEAQ. CDR3 in amino acids: CASSLVSGGPKTQYF. CDR3 bases: TGTGCCAGCAGCTTAGTTTCGGGAGGGCCGAAGACCCAGTACTTC.

The chain links TRBV19 to TRBJ1-2; no definite D call. This CDR3 contains 14 residues. V gave up 7 bases and J gave up 6 bases, with 18 bases separating them. From germline, CDR1 is LNHDA and CDR2 SQIVND (reference sequence). The CDR3, as DNA: TGTGCCAGTAACAAACGTGGTATCGGGGATGGCTACACCTTC. Its protein is CASNKRGIGDGYTF.

V gene TRBV7-9 combines with J gene TRBJ2-3, with TRBD2 matching 14 bases. The CDR3 sequence is 16 residues long. Germline loops: CDR1 SEHNR, CDR2 FQNEAQ (reference sequence). V dropped 2 bases and J dropped 6; count of bases not matched to a gene: 4. CDR3 loop: CASSLWRLAGGDTQYF. In DNA, the CDR3 is TGTGCCAGCAGCTTATGGAGACTAGCGGGAGGGGATACGCAGTATTTT.

This clone has more than one count but fewer than ten. The chain employs TRBV7-2 and TRBJ1-5; D is perhaps TRBD1 (5 bases). Trimming took off 5 bases at V and 5 bases at J, with 13 bases between the two ends. The CDR3 contains 14 residues. Germline V gene data show CDR1 as SGHTA and CDR2 as FQGNSA. The CDR3 spells CASSPGTDHQPQHF. DNA of the CDR3: TGTGCCAGCAGCCCAGGGACTGATCATCAGCCCCAGCATTTT.

The V call is TRBV5-1, the J call TRBJ2-3, with D possibly TRBD2 on 5 matching bases. V shed 4 bases and J shed 1 base, with 7 bases lying between them. CDR1 and CDR2 (germline): SGHRS, YFSETQ. The CDR3 extends over 13 amino acids. CDR3 amino acids: CASSGLGTDTQYF. CDR3 DNA: TGCGCCAGCAGCGGACTGGGCACAGATACGCAGTATTTT.

This clone was seen more than once but under ten times. This rearrangement joins TRBV7-2 to TRBJ2-1, with TRBD2 matching over 8 bases. Per the germline V gene, CDR1 is SGHTA and CDR2 is FQGNSA. The CDR3 runs 14 residues. Trimming took 11 bases from V and 3 from J; bases not matched to a gene: 9. The DNA of the CDR3 is TGTGCCGGGATCTCGGGACTAGTCTACAATGAGCAGTTCTTC. Its protein product is CAGISGLVYNEQFF. The full variable domain, completed using reference TRBV7-2 and TRBJ2-1, is GAGVSQSPSNKVTEKGKDVELRCDPISGHTALYWYRQSLGQGLEFLIYFQGNSAPDKSGLPSDRFSAERTGGSVSTLTIQRTQQEDSAVYLCAGISGLVYNEQFFGPGTRLTVL.